This record covers a single T cell receptor beta chain. Clones were sequenced by immunoSEQ multiplex PCR, and TCRdb holds only the in-frame ones, with some missing. The sample holds fewer than 250,000 clones, approximately 80% seen once. This record comes from a study of blood T cell repertoires in COVID-19. The clonotype comes from a woman aged 50 to 65 with acute COVID-19. The sample taken for sequencing was PBMCs or T cells enriched from blood (not recorded which).

The CDR3 coding sequence is TGTGCCAGCAGCCCCCGAGGGTTGGGCTACACCTTC. Translation gives CASSPRGLGYTF. The rearrangement joins TRBV28 to TRBJ1-2; D remains ambiguous. The germline gives CDR1 MDHEN, CDR2 SYDVKM. CDR3 length equals 12 residues. The V end was cut by 6 bases, the J end by 8 bases, with 13 bases between.